This T cell receptor beta chain was recovered during a study of shared clonotypes between healthy human individuals. Overall study: A donor's plate count was three for CD4 naive and three for CD4 memory; CD8 naive had two and CD8 memory one.

Notes on this clone: Its antigen is still unknown.

Study-level points and caveats: There were few donors, and this limited the genetic and exposure-history diversity represented.

Several immunoSEQ plates received, in even portions, the genomic DNA of each subset. Produced via immunoSEQ multiplex PCR; TCRdb's table is partial and in-frame only. The sample has roughly 1 million clones, about 76% seen once. V was clipped by 0 bases and J by 5 bases; unmatched bases: 1. Germline-derived CDR1 and CDR2 are GTSNPN and SVGIG (reference sequence). The CDR3 is 12 amino acids. This clonotype was obtained from a young man in good health. Specimen: memory CD4+ T cells sorted from blood. The subset denotes: CD45RA-negative fraction. This chain joins TRBV30 and TRBJ2-7, with 7 positions matching TRBD2. CDR3 in amino acids: CAWSVGGHEQYF. The CDR3 DNA sequence: TGTGCCTGGAGTGTGGGAGGGCACGAGCAGTACTTC.